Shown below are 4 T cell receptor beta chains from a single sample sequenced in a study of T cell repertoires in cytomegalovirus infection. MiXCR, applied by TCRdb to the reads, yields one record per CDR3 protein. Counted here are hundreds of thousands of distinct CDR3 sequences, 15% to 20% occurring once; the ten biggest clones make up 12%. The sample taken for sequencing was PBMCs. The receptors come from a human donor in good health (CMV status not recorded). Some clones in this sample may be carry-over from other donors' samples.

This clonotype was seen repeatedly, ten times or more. For the CDR3, the DNA is TGTGCCAGCAGCCTACCACGGGACCCCGGACATTGGGATACGCAGTATTTT. Residues: CASSLPRDPGHWDTQYF. This chain links TRBV7-2 with TRBJ2-3, with D tentatively TRBD1 or TRBD2 (5 bases each). The CDR3 loop spans 17 amino acids. V was cut by 5 bases and J by 6 bases, with 24 bases left in between. Germline values: CDR1 SGHTA, CDR2 FQGNSA.

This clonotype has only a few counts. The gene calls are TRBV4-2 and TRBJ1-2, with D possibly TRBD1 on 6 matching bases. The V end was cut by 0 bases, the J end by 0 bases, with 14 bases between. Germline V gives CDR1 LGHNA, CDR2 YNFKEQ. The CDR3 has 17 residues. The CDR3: CASSQEPRTASNYGYTF. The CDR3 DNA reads TGTGCCAGCAGCCAAGAGCCCCGGACAGCCTCTAACTATGGCTACACCTTC.

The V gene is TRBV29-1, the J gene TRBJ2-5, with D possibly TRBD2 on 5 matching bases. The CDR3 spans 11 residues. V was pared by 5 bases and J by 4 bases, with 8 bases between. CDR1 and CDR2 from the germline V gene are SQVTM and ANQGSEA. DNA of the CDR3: TGCAGCGTTTGGGAGCGAGAGACCCAGTACTTC. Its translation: CSVWERETQYF.

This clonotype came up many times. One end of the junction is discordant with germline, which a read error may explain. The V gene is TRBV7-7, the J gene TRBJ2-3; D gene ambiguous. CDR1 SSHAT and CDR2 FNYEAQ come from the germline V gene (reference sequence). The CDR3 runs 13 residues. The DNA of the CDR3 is TGTGCTAGCAGCTCCATGTCCGGGGATACGCAGTATTTT. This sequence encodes CASSSMSGDTQYF.